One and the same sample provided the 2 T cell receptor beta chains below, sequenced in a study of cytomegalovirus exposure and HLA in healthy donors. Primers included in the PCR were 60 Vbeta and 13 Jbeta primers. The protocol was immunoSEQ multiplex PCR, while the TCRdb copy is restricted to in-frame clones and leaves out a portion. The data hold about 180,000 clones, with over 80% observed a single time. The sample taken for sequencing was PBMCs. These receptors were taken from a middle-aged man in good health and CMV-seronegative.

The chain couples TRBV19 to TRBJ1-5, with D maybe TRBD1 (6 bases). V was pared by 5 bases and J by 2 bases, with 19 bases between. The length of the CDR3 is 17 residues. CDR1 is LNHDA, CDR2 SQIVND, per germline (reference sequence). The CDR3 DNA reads TGTGCCAGTAGTTCCCTCTTGTCCAAGGGGGGCAATCAGCCCCAGCATTTT. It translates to CASSSLLSKGGNQPQHF.

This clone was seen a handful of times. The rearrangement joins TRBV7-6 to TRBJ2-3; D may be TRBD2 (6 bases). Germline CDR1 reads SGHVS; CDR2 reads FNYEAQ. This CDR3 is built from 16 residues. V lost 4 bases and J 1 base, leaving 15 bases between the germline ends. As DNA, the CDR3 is TGTGCCAGCAGCTATAGGCCAGGAGGGGGCACAGATACGCAGTATTTT. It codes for CASSYRPGGGTDTQYF. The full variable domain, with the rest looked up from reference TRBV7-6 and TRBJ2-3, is GAGVSQSPRYKVTKRGQDVALRCDPISGHVSLYWYRQALGQGPEFLTYFNYEAQQDKSGLPNDRFSAERPEGSISTLTIQRTEQRDSAMYRCASSYRPGGGTDTQYFGPGTRLTVL.